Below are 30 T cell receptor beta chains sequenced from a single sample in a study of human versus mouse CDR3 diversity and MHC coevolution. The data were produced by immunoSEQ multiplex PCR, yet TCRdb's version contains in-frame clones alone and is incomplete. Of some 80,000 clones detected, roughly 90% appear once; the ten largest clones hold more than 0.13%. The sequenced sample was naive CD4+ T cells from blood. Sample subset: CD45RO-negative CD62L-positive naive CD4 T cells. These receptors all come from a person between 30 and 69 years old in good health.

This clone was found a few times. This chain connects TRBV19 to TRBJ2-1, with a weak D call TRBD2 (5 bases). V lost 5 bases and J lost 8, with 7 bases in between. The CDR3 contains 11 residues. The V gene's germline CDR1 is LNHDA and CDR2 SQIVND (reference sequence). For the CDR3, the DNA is TGTGCCAGTAGTGAGGGATATGAGCAGTTCTTC. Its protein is CASSEGYEQFF.

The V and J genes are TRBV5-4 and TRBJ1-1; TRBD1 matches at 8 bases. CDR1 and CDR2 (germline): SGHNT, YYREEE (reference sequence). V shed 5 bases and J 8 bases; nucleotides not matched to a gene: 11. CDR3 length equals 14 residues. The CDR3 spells CASSPSTGVPEAFF. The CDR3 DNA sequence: TGTGCCAGCAGTCCGTCGACAGGGGTACCCGAAGCTTTCTTT.

The CDR3 loop is CSVLNEKLFF. The CDR3 region has the DNA TGCAGTGTTCTAAATGAAAAACTGTTTTTT. The chain carries TRBV20-1 and TRBJ1-4, with D unclear. From germline, CDR1 is DFQATT and CDR2 SNEGSKA (reference sequence). The germline V and J ends were trimmed by 7 bases and 5 bases, with 5 bases remaining between them. The CDR3 runs to 10 residues.

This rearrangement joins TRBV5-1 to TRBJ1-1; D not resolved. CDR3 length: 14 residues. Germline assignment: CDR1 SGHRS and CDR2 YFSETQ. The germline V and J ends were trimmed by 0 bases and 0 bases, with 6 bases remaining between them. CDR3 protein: CASSLDSLNTEAFF. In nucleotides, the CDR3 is TGCGCCAGCAGCTTGGACAGCTTGAACACTGAAGCTTTCTTT.

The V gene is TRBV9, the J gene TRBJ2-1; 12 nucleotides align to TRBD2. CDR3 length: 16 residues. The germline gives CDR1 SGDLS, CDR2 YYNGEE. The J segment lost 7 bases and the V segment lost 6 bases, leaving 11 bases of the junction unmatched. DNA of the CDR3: TGTGCCAGCATGATGACTAGCGGGGGCACGGTGAATGAGCAGTTCTTC. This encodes CASMMTSGGTVNEQFF.

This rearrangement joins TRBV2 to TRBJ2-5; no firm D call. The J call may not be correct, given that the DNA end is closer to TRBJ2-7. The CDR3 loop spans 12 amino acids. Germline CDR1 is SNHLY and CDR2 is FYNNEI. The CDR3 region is CASSESIYEQYF. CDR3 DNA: TGTGCCAGCAGTGAATCAATTTACGAGCAGTACTTC.

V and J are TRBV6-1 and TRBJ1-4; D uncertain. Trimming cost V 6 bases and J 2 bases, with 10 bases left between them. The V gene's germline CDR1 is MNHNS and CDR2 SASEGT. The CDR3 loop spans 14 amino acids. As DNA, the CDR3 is TGTGCCAGCAGCCGAGGGCTCACTAATGAAAAACTGTTTTTT. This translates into CASSRGLTNEKLFF.

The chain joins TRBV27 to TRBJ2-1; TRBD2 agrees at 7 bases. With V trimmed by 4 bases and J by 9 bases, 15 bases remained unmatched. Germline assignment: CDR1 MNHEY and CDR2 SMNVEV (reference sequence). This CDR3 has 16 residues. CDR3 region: CASSSPGTKGLGEQFF. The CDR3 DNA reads TGTGCCAGCAGTTCACCCGGGACTAAGGGGCTTGGTGAGCAGTTCTTC.

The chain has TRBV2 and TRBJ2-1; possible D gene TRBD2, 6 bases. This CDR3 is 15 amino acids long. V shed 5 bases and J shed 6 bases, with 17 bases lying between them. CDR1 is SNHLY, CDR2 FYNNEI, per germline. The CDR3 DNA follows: TGTGCCAGCAGTTTTTTCCAGGACGGGGGCAATGAGCAGTTCTTC. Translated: CASSFFQDGGNEQFF.

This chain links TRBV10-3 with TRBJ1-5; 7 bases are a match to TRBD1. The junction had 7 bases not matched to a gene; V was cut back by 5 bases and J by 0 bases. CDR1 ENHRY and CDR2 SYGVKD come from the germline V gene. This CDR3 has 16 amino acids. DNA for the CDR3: TGTGCCATCAGTCCCGGGACAGCTAATAGCAATCAGCCCCAGCATTTT. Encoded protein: CAISPGTANSNQPQHF.

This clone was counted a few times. The DNA for the CDR3 is TGTGCCATCAGTGAGTCTGACACCCGCTCCTACGAGCAGTACTTC. It encodes CAISESDTRSYEQYF. This sequence joins TRBV10-3 and TRBJ2-7; D ambiguous. V was shortened by 0 bases and J by 0 bases, with 9 bases between the two germline ends. The CDR3 consists of 15 residues. Germline CDR1 and CDR2: ENHRY and SYGVKD.

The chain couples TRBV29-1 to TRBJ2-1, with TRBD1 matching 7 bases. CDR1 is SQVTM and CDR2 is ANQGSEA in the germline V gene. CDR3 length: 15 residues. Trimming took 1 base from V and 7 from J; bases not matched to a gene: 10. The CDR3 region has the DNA TGCAGCGTTGAAGTAGGGAACAGGGGCGGAAATGAGCAGTTCTTC. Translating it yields CSVEVGNRGGNEQFF.

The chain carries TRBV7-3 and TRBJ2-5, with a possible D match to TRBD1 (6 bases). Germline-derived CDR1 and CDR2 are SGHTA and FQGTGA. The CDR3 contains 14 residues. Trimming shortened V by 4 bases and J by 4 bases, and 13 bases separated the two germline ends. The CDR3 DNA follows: TGTGCCAGCAGCTCCGGGACAACCCCAGAGACCCAGTACTTC. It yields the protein CASSSGTTPETQYF.

The CDR3 loop reads CASSHETYEQYF. CDR3 coding DNA: TGTGCCAGCAGCCATGAGACCTACGAGCAGTACTTC. The gene calls are TRBV14 and TRBJ2-7; no clear D gene. The CDR3 sequence is 12 residues long. Germline CDR1 SGHDN, CDR2 FVKESK. Trimming shortened V by 3 bases and J by 2 bases, and 5 bases separated the two germline ends.

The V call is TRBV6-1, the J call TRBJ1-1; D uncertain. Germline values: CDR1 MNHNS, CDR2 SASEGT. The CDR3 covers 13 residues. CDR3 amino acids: CVSQVLENTEAFF. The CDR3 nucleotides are TGTGTCTCCCAGGTATTGGAGAACACTGAAGCTTTCTTT.

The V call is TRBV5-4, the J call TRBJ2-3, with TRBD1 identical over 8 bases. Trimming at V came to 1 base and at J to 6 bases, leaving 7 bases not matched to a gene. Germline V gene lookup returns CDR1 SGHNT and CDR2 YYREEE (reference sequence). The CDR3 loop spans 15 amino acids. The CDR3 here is CASSLSQGASDTQYF. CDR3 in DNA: TGTGCCAGCAGCTTGTCTCAGGGGGCTTCGGATACGCAGTATTTT.

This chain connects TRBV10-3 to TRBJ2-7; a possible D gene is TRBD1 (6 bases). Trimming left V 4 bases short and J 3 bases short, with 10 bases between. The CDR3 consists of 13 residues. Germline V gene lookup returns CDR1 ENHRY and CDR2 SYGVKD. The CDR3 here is CAISGDTLYEQYF. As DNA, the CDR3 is TGTGCCATCAGTGGGGACACCCTCTACGAGCAGTACTTC.

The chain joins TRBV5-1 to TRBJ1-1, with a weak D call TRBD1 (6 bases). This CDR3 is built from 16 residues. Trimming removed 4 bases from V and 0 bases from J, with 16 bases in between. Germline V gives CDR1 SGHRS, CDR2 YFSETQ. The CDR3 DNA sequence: TGCGCCAGCAGCGACGGACAGACTATGATGAACACTGAAGCTTTCTTT. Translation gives CASSDGQTMMNTEAFF. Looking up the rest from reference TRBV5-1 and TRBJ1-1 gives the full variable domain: KAGVTQTPRYLIKTRGQQVTLSCSPISGHRSVSWYQQTPGQGLQFLFEYFSETQRNKGNFPGRFSGRQFSNSRSEMNVSTLELGDSALYLCASSDGQTMMNTEAFFGQGTRLTVV.

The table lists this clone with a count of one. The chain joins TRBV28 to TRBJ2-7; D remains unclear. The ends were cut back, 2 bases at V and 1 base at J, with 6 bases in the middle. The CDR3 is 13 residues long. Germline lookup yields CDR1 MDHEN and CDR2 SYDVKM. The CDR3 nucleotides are TGTGCCAGCAGTTTAGCCCAGTCCTACGAGCAGTACTTC. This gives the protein CASSLAQSYEQYF.

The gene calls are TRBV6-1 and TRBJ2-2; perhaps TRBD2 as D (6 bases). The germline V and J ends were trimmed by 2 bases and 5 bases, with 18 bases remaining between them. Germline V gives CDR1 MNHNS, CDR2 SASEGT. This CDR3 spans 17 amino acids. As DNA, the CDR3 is TGTGCCAGCAGTGAATCGTATCGGAGGGTTGTGACCGGGGAGCTGTTTTTT. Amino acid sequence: CASSESYRRVVTGELFF.

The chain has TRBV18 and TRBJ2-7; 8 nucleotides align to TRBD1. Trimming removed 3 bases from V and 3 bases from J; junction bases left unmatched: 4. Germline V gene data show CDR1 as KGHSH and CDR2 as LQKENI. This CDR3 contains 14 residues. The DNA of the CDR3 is TGTGCCAGCTCACCGGACAGGGCCAACTACGAGCAGTACTTC. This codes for CASSPDRANYEQYF.

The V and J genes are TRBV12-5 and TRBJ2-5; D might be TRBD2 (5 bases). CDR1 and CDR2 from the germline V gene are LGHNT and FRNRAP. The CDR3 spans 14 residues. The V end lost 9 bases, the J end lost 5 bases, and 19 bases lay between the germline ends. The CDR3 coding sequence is TGTGCTAGCGGAGATTCTGCGGGCCGGGAGACCCAGTACTTC. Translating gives CASGDSAGRETQYF.

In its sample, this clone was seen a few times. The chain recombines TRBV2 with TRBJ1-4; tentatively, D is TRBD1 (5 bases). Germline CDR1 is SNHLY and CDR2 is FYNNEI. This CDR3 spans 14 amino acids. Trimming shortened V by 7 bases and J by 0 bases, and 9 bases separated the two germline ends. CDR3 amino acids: CASKPGSTNEKLFF. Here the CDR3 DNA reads TGTGCCAGCAAGCCAGGGTCAACTAATGAAAAACTGTTTTTT.

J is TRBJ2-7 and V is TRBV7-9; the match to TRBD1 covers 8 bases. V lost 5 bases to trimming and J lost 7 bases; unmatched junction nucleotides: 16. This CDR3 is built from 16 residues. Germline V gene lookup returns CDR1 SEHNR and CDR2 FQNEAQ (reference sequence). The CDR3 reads CASSPQGARGVGEQYF. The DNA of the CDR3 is TGTGCCAGCAGCCCCCAGGGGGCCAGGGGGGTGGGGGAGCAGTACTTC.

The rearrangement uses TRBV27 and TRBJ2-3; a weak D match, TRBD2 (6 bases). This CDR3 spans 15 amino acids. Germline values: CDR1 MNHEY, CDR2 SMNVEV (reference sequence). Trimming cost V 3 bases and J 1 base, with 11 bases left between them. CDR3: CASSFRLGGTDTQYF. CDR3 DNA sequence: TGTGCCAGCAGTTTCCGACTAGGCGGCACAGATACGCAGTATTTT.

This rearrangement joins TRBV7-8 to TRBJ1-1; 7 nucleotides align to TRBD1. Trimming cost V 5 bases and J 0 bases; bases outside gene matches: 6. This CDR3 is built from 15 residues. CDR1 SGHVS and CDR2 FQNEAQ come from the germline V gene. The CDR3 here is CASSRVQGMNTEAFF. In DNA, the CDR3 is TGTGCCAGCAGCCGGGTACAGGGGATGAACACTGAAGCTTTCTTT.

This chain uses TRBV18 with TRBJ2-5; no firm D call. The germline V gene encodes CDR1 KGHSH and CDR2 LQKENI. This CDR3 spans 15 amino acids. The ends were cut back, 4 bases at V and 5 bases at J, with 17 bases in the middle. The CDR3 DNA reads TGTGCCAGCTCACAACTCACGAGCCCCCGGGAGACCCAGTACTTC. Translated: CASSQLTSPRETQYF.

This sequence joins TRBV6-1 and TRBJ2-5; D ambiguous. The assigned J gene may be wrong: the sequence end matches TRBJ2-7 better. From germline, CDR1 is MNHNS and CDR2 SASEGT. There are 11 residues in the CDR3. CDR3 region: CASGEGFEQYF. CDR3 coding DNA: TGTGCCAGCGGCGAAGGGTTCGAGCAGTACTTC.

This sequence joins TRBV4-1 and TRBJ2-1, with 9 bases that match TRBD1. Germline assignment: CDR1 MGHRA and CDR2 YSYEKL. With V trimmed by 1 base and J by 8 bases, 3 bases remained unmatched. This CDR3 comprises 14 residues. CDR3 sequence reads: CASSQGGQGYEQFF. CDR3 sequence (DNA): TGCGCCAGCAGCCAAGGGGGACAGGGCTATGAGCAGTTCTTC.

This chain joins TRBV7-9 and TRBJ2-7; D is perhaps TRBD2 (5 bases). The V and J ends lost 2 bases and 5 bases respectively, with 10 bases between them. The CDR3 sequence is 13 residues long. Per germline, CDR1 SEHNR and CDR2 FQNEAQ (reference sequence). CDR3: CASSLSGTDEQYF. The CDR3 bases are TGTGCCAGCAGCTTATCGGGAACAGACGAGCAGTACTTC.